Listed here is a single T cell receptor beta chain. Its antigen is not known. These data belong to a study of metastatic and nonmetastatic thyroid tumors. Study conclusions and caveats: TCR beta diversity was reportedly significantly higher in malignant thyroid tumors than benign nodules, in blood and tumor.

V lost 4 bases to trimming and J lost 1 base, with 10 bases between them. Germline V gene sequence: CDR1 SGHNT, CDR2 YENEEA. This CDR3 region has 14 residues. TCRdb called clones again from the PCR reads with MiXCR. The data show about 15,000 clones, with 31% seen just once and about 10% held by the top ten. Not a single patient had been given any form of treatment at any point before undergoing thyroid surgery. The receptor comes from a female donor with papillary thyroid cancer or a benign thyroid nodule (not recorded which). Some clones in this sample may be carry-over from other donors' samples. The source material was blood. V usage is TRBV11-3 and J usage is TRBJ1-1, with D hard to call. CDR3 protein: CASSSGPGNTEAFF. The DNA for the CDR3 is TGTGCCAGCAGCTCTGGGCCGGGGAACACTGAAGCTTTCTTT.